The 5 T cell receptor beta chains in this list originate from one sample, sequenced in a study of T cells in tumors after PD-1 blockade. TCRdb's table, derived via immunoSEQ multiplex PCR, lists solely in-frame clones and lacks some. The sample yields about 25,000 clones, 80% to 85% seen once. The sample consisted of PBMCs, taken after anti-PD-1 treatment. The receptors shown here come from a human donor with basal cell carcinoma.

The gene calls are TRBV5-6 and TRBJ2-3; the D is unclear. Trimming left V 4 bases short and J 9 bases short, with 12 bases between. CDR3 size: 12 residues. Germline CDR1 is SGHDT and CDR2 is YYEEEE. In nucleotides, the CDR3 is TGTGCCAGCAGCCCCGAGCATAAAACGCAGTATTTT. Amino acids: CASSPEHKTQYF.

This chain links TRBV2 with TRBJ2-1, with a tentative D call TRBD2 (6 bases). Trimming removed 3 bases at V and 16 bases at J, with 16 bases between. This CDR3 has 12 residues. Germline values: CDR1 SNHLY, CDR2 FYNNEI. The CDR3 DNA follows: TGTGCCAGCAGTGAGACTAGTATAGAGCCCTTCTTC. This translates into CASSETSIEPFF.

This clone came up a few times. The chain links TRBV27 to TRBJ2-7; 9 nucleotides match TRBD1. Germline CDR1 reads MNHEY; CDR2 reads SMNVEV (reference sequence). Losses at the gene ends were 6 bases for V and 2 bases for J; bases not matched to a gene: 5. The CDR3 has 14 amino acids. CDR3 nucleotides: TGTGCCAGCAGGCCCGGGACAGGGCCCTACGAGCAGTACTTC. The encoded protein is CASRPGTGPYEQYF.

The chain couples TRBV15 to TRBJ2-5; 11 bases are a match to TRBD1. The CDR3 runs 16 residues. The germline V gene has CDR1 LNHNV and CDR2 YYDKDF (reference sequence). The ends lost 1 base at V and 6 bases at J; junction bases unmatched: 7. CDR3 nucleotide sequence: TGTGCCACCAGCAGAGGGGGACAGGGGGAATCAAAGACCCAGTACTTC. It translates to CATSRGGQGESKTQYF.

The CDR3 coding sequence is TGTGCCAGCAGACGTGCGGGGGGAGTTCGGGAGACCCAGTACTTC. Translated, it gives CASRRAGGVRETQYF. The V gene is TRBV11-1, the J gene TRBJ2-5; 8 nucleotides match TRBD2. V trimming: 6 bases; J trimming: 5 bases; junction bases outside the gene matches: 11. The CDR3 is 15 residues long. Germline lookup yields CDR1 SGHAT and CDR2 FQDESV (reference sequence).